This T cell receptor (beta chain) stems from a study of T cell repertoires in cytomegalovirus infection. Across the whole study: A matching HLA type, together with CMV infection, was signaled by public TCR beta signatures. Study observations and caveats: Frequencies of public TCR beta families were cumulated, and this identified carriers of CMV plus the relevant HLA. The response measured ex vivo was dominated by TCR beta clonotypes (HLA-C-restricted and CMV-specific).

Germline V gives CDR1 SGDLS, CDR2 YYNGEE. Trimming removed 4 bases at V and 0 bases at J, with 13 bases between. This CDR3 has 16 amino acids. TCRdb ran MiXCR on the reads and lists one entry per CDR3 protein. The sample has some 500,000 distinct CDR3 sequences; under 45% are singletons. Note on this clonotype: Its antigen is currently unknown.

This TCR was recovered from a human donor in good health (CMV status not recorded). Some clones in this sample may be carry-over from other donors' samples. Sequenced material: cultured PBMCs, taken from culture after CMV antigen stimulation. This chain links TRBV9 with TRBJ2-2; a possible D gene is TRBD2 (5 bases). The chain's CDR3 is CASSSPAGTNTGELFF. As DNA, the CDR3 is TGTGCCAGCAGCTCCCCCGCCGGGACGAACACCGGGGAGCTGTTTTTT.